This T cell receptor (beta chain) stems from a study of blood T cell repertoires in COVID-19. The wider study: Acute and convalescent COVID-19 samples came from the United States, Italy and Spain.

The CDR3 is 13 amino acids. The V and J ends lost 3 bases and 2 bases respectively, with 8 bases between them. Germline-derived CDR1 and CDR2 are SGDLS and YYNGEE. TCRdb's table, derived via immunoSEQ multiplex PCR, lists solely in-frame clones and lacks some. The sample holds approximately 220,000 clones, 86% seen once. Sequencing was done on a sample of PBMCs or T cells enriched from blood (not recorded which). This clonotype originated in a woman between 35 and 50 years old with acute COVID-19. V is TRBV9 and J is TRBJ2-5; D remains ambiguous. The CDR3: CASSASHQETQYF. As DNA, the CDR3 is TGTGCCAGCAGCGCGAGTCATCAAGAGACCCAGTACTTC. The full variable domain, in which reference TRBV9 and TRBJ2-5 provide the parts outside the CDR3, is DSGVTQTPKHLITATGQRVTLRCSPRSGDLSVYWYQQSLDQGLQFLIQYYNGEERAKGNILERFSAQQFPDLHSELNLSSLELGDSALYFCASSASHQETQYFGPGTRLLVL.